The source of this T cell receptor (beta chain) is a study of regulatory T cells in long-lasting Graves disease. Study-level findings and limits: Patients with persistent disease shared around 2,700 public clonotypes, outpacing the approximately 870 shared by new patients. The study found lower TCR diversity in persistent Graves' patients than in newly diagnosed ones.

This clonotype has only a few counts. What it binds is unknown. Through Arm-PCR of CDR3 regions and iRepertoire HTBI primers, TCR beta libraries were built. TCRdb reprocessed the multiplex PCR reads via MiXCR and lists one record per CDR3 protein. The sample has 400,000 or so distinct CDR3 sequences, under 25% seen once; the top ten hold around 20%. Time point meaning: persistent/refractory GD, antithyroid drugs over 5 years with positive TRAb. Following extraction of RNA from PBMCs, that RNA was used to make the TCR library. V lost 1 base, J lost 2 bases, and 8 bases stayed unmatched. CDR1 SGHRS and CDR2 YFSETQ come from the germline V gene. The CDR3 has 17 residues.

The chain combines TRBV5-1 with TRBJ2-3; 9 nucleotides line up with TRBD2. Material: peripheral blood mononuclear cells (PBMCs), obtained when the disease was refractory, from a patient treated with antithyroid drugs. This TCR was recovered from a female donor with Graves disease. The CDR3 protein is CASSLSTSGRITDTQYF. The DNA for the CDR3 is TGCGCCAGCAGCTTGTCCACGAGCGGGAGGATCACAGATACGCAGTATTTT.